The 30 T cell receptor beta chains below come from one sample, sequenced in a study of T cells in Graves' hyperthyroidism and ophthalmopathy. The CDR3 regions of TCR beta were amplified from RNA transcripts. The primer set for the first-round RT-PCR of the TCR CDR3 was HTBI. TCRdb passed the multiplex PCR reads through MiXCR, listing each CDR3 protein once. There are roughly 740,000 distinct CDR3 sequences in the sample; around 17% occur only once, and around 7.7% lies in the top ten. Sequences were obtained from blood. These receptors all stem from a man aged 18 to 29 with Graves' hyperthyroidism.

This clonotype has a count of ten or more. The J gene is TRBJ1-1, the V gene TRBV28; a weak D match, TRBD1 (5 bases). The ends were cut back, 8 bases at V and 5 bases at J, with 15 bases in the middle. Germline-derived CDR1 and CDR2 are MDHEN and SYDVKM. The CDR3 is 13 amino acids. The CDR3 sequence: CASRAQGVTEAFF. The CDR3 DNA reads TGTGCCAGCCGAGCTCAGGGTGTAACTGAAGCTTTCTTT.

This clonotype was counted ten times or more. This sequence joins TRBV3-1 and TRBJ2-1; D might be TRBD2 (5 bases). CDR3 length equals 14 residues. The V end lost 1 base, the J end lost 10 bases, and 14 bases lay between the germline ends. Germline V CDR1 and CDR2: LGHDT, YNNKEL (reference sequence). Written as DNA, the CDR3 is TGTGCCAGCAGCCAAGTCGGTTCGGGGAACGAGCAGTTCTTC. This sequence encodes CASSQVGSGNEQFF.

The table lists this clonotype with a few counts. A much larger clone differs from this one at a single base, so this may be a read error. The CDR3 DNA reads TGTGCCAGCTCACCTCCCGGGACAGTGAACGCTGAAGCTTTCTTT. The encoded protein is CASSPPGTVNAEAFF. The J gene is TRBJ1-1, the V gene TRBV18, with 7 bases matching TRBD1. CDR3 length: 15 amino acids. Germline loops: CDR1 KGHSH, CDR2 LQKENI. The full variable domain, completed using reference TRBV18 and TRBJ1-1, is NAGVMQNPRHLVRRRGQEARLRCSPMKGHSHVYWYRQLPEEGLKFMVYLQKENIIDESGMPKERFSAEFPKEGPSILRIQQVVRGDSAAYFCASSPPGTVNAEAFFGQGTRLTVV.

The genes are TRBV4-1 and TRBJ2-4; the match to TRBD2 covers 11 bases. V trimming: 4 bases; J trimming: 2 bases; junction bases outside the gene matches: 7. The CDR3 spans 17 residues. CDR1 MGHRA and CDR2 YSYEKL come from the germline V gene. The CDR3 protein is CASSRILAGATKNIQYF. CDR3 bases: TGCGCCAGCAGCCGTATACTAGCGGGAGCCACCAAAAACATTCAGTACTTC.

This clonotype was detected many times. The chain combines TRBV12-3 or TRBV12-4 with TRBJ2-1; 11 nucleotides line up with TRBD2. This CDR3 has 15 amino acids. V shed 5 bases and J 2 bases; nucleotides not matched to a gene: 2. CDR3 DNA sequence: TGTGCCAGCAGTAAGACTAGCGGGGCCTACAATGAGCAGTTCTTC. Translated: CASSKTSGAYNEQFF.

At least ten counts were recorded for this clonotype. The rearrangement uses TRBV30 and TRBJ2-2, with 8 bases identical to TRBD1. Looked up from germline, CDR1 is GTSNPN and CDR2 is SVGIG (reference sequence). CDR3 length equals 13 residues. V trimming: 0 bases; J trimming: 6 bases; junction bases outside the gene matches: 0. CDR3 in amino acids: CAWSVQGAGELFF. CDR3 in DNA: TGTGCCTGGAGTGTACAGGGGGCCGGGGAGCTGTTTTTT. Full variable domain (outside the CDR3, taken from reference TRBV30 and TRBJ2-2): SQTIHQWPATLVQPVGSPLSLECTVEGTSNPNLYWYRQAAGRGLQLLFYSVGIGQISSEVPQNLSASRPQDRQFILSSKKLLLSDSGFYLCAWSVQGAGELFFGEGSRLTVL.

This clonotype occurred many times. The chain couples TRBV5-1 to TRBJ2-1; TRBD1 aligns across 8 bases. V shed 0 bases, J shed 6 bases, and the junction held 5 bases outside the gene matches. Germline V gene lookup returns CDR1 SGHRS and CDR2 YFSETQ. The length of the CDR3 is 15 residues. Written as DNA, the CDR3 is TGCGCCAGCAGCTTGGCCGGACAGGGTTTCAATGAGCAGTTCTTC. Amino acids: CASSLAGQGFNEQFF. Full variable domain (remainder filled in from reference TRBV5-1 and TRBJ2-1): KAGVTQTPRYLIKTRGQQVTLSCSPISGHRSVSWYQQTPGQGLQFLFEYFSETQRNKGNFPGRFSGRQFSNSRSEMNVSTLELGDSALYLCASSLAGQGFNEQFFGPGTRLTVL.

This clonotype was seen a few times. The chain uses TRBV6-2 or TRBV6-3 and TRBJ1-1, with D perhaps TRBD1 (6 bases). The CDR3 is 13 amino acids. Germline V lookup: CDR1 MNHEY, CDR2 SVGEGT. Trimming took 3 bases from V and 8 from J, leaving 13 bases between them. The DNA of the CDR3 is TGTGCCAGCAGTTATCACGGGGGCTACGAAGCTTTCTTT. It encodes CASSYHGGYEAFF.

This clonotype has only a few counts. The gene calls are TRBV20-1 and TRBJ2-3; no clear D gene. This CDR3 is 13 amino acids long. Trimming cost V 6 bases and J 4 bases, with 14 bases left between them. CDR1 is DFQATT, CDR2 SNEGSKA, per germline (reference sequence). CDR3 nucleotide sequence: TGCAGTGCCCACGATGTGAGAGCAGATACGCAGTATTTT. Translated, it gives CSAHDVRADTQYF.

This clonotype was observed a few times. The chain employs TRBV4-2 and TRBJ2-7; no firm D call. The CDR3 spans 15 residues. Trimming cost V 0 bases and J 2 bases, with 11 bases left between them. Germline-derived CDR1 and CDR2 are LGHNA and YNFKEQ. CDR3 amino acids: CASSQDPQNPYEQYF. In DNA form, the CDR3 reads TGTGCCAGCAGCCAAGATCCGCAAAACCCCTACGAGCAGTACTTC.

CDR3 loop: CASSYSYRGAQEETQYF. The CDR3 nucleotides read TGTGCCAGCAGTTACTCGTATAGGGGCGCGCAGGAAGAGACCCAGTACTTC. This chain links TRBV6-5 with TRBJ2-5, with D maybe TRBD1 (5 bases). Deletions cut 0 bases from V and 3 bases from J, with 17 bases between. This CDR3 has 17 residues. Germline CDR1 reads MNHEY; CDR2 reads SVGAGI.

This clonotype was seen a handful of times. The V and J genes are TRBV20-1 and TRBJ1-1; D possibly corresponds to TRBD1 (5 bases). V was clipped by 1 base and J by 3 bases, with 9 bases between them. This CDR3 contains 13 residues. From germline, CDR1 is DFQATT and CDR2 SNEGSKA (reference sequence). The CDR3 is CSARGRAHTEAFF. The CDR3 region has the DNA TGCAGTGCTAGAGGCAGGGCACACACTGAAGCTTTCTTT.

This chain uses TRBV7-2 with TRBJ2-3; no firm D call. The CDR3 sequence is 13 residues long. V lost 7 bases and J 0 bases, leaving 8 bases between the germline ends. The germline V gene encodes CDR1 SGHTA and CDR2 FQGNSA. The CDR3 DNA is TGTGCCAGCAATTTTGGGAGCACAGATACGCAGTATTTT. This sequence encodes CASNFGSTDTQYF.

This clonotype was counted at least ten times. The chain joins TRBV3-1 to TRBJ2-5, with TRBD2 matching over 8 bases. Losses at the gene ends were 6 bases for V and 1 base for J; bases not matched to a gene: 4. Germline V gene lookup returns CDR1 LGHDT and CDR2 YNNKEL (reference sequence). The CDR3 sequence is 14 residues long. The CDR3 region is CASRSTSGQETQYF. The CDR3 DNA reads TGTGCCAGCAGGTCAACTAGCGGCCAAGAGACCCAGTACTTC.

To note about this clonotype: A single base separates this from a much larger clone, so it may be a read error. This sequence joins TRBV28 and TRBJ2-1; D may be TRBD2 (6 bases). Germline V CDR1 and CDR2: MDHEN, SYDVKM. Trimming shortened V by 4 bases and J by 7 bases, and 23 bases separated the two germline ends. This CDR3 is 17 amino acids long. The CDR3 region has the DNA TGTGCCAGCAGTTGGAGTTGGAGGGAGTCGAGGTTGAATGAGCAGTTCTTC. Its translation: CASSWSWRESRLNEQFF.

This clonotype has just a few counts. The chain employs TRBV12-3 or TRBV12-4 and TRBJ2-3, with D possibly matching TRBD2 (6 bases). There are 15 residues in the CDR3. Deletions cut 3 bases from V and 0 bases from J, with 10 bases between. Written as DNA, the CDR3 is TGTGCCAGCAGTTTCGCGGGGTTTAGCACAGATACGCAGTATTTT. It yields the protein CASSFAGFSTDTQYF.

The DNA of the CDR3 is TGTGCCAGCAGCCTGGTGTCGGCGCAGTTCTTC. The encoded protein is CASSLVSAQFF. The chain couples TRBV5-6 to TRBJ2-1; unclear D gene. The ends were cut back, 4 bases at V and 12 bases at J, with 11 bases in the middle. The germline V gene encodes CDR1 SGHDT and CDR2 YYEEEE. The CDR3 is 11 residues long. The whole variable domain, filled in from reference TRBV5-6 and TRBJ2-1, reads DAGVTQSPTHLIKTRGQQVTLRCSPKSGHDTVSWYQQALGQGPQFIFQYYEEEERQRGNFPDRFSGHQFPNYSSELNVNALLLGDSALYLCASSLVSAQFFGPGTRLTVL.

The chain uses TRBV28 and TRBJ1-1; no clear D gene. The CDR3 is 14 residues long. The V gene lost 1 base and the J gene lost 4 bases, with 10 bases spanning the gap. CDR1 and CDR2 from the germline V gene are MDHEN and SYDVKM. The CDR3 loop reads CASSLSFLGTEAFF. CDR3 nucleotide sequence: TGTGCCAGCAGTTTATCCTTCTTGGGCACTGAAGCTTTCTTT. The full variable domain, with the rest looked up from reference TRBV28 and TRBJ1-1, is DVKVTQSSRYLVKRTGEKVFLECVQDMDHENMFWYRQDPGLGLRLIYFSYDVKMKEKGDIPEGYSVSREKKERFSLILESASTNQTSMYLCASSLSFLGTEAFFGQGTRLTVV.

This clonotype was detected a few times. A much larger clone is a single base away; this may be a read error. V is TRBV28 and J is TRBJ2-5; 12 nucleotides match TRBD2. The CDR3 loop spans 17 amino acids. After removal of 7 bases from V and 1 base from J, the junction contained 10 bases not matched to a gene. Germline V lookup: CDR1 MDHEN, CDR2 SYDVKM. The CDR3 sequence is CASNLGASGRVQETQYF. CDR3 DNA: TGTGCCAGCAATTTGGGGGCTAGCGGGAGGGTCCAAGAGACCCAGTACTTC.

Ten or more counts support this clonotype. The chain is built from TRBV7-2 and TRBJ2-1, with 9 nucleotides matching TRBD1. There are 15 residues in the CDR3. The V and J ends lost 7 bases and 4 bases, in that order; junction bases with no gene match: 8. CDR1 and CDR2 from the germline V gene are SGHTA and FQGNSA. Written as DNA, the CDR3 is TGTGCCAGCACCCTGACAGGGGGTGTGTACAATGAGCAGTTCTTC. Protein: CASTLTGGVYNEQFF.

Only a few counts were recorded for this clonotype. This chain joins TRBV5-1 and TRBJ1-5, with D hard to call. Trimming took off 0 bases at V and 3 bases at J, with 10 bases between the two ends. This CDR3 spans 15 amino acids. The germline gives CDR1 SGHRS, CDR2 YFSETQ. CDR3: CASSLGNSANQPQHF. CDR3 in DNA: TGCGCCAGCAGCTTGGGCAACTCAGCCAATCAGCCCCAGCATTTT.

This clonotype was counted at least ten times. This sequence joins TRBV11-2 and TRBJ2-7; D is unresolved. Germline assignment: CDR1 SGHAT and CDR2 FQNNGV. CDR3 length: 14 residues. Trimming took off 1 base at V and 3 bases at J, with 10 bases between the two ends. The CDR3 region is CASSLVAIHYEQYF. DNA for the CDR3: TGTGCCAGCAGCTTAGTTGCGATTCACTACGAGCAGTACTTC.

This clonotype came up many times. The chain carries TRBV19 and TRBJ1-2; 7 nucleotides align to TRBD1. The CDR3 length is 15 residues. CDR1 and CDR2 (germline): LNHDA, SQIVND (reference sequence). The ends lost 7 bases at V and 7 bases at J; junction bases unmatched: 15. The CDR3 coding sequence is TGTGCCAGTACCTTGGGACAGTCAAGAATGCGTGGCTACACCTTC. Protein: CASTLGQSRMRGYTF. The complete variable domain, with remaining parts taken from reference TRBV19 and TRBJ1-2, reads DGGITQSPKYLFRKEGQNVTLSCEQNLNHDAMYWYRQDPGQGLRLIYYSQIVNDFQKGDIAEGYSVSREKKESFPLTVTSAQKNPTAFYLCASTLGQSRMRGYTFGSGTRLTVV.

This clonotype was observed at least ten times. The rearrangement joins TRBV11-1 to TRBJ1-2; 7 bases map to TRBD1. V lost 8 bases to trimming and J lost 0 bases; unmatched junction nucleotides: 9. The CDR3 runs 15 residues. Germline CDR1 reads SGHAT; CDR2 reads FQDESV (reference sequence). CDR3 bases: TGTGCCAGCGGAAGGACAGGCGAGCCTAACTATGGCTACACCTTC. Protein: CASGRTGEPNYGYTF.

This clonotype was counted ten times or more. V is TRBV11-2 and J is TRBJ2-7; 15 bases map to TRBD2. This CDR3 is built from 15 residues. V trimming: 3 bases; J trimming: 6 bases; junction bases outside the gene matches: 3. Germline assignment: CDR1 SGHAT and CDR2 FQNNGV. In nucleotides, the CDR3 is TGTGCCAGCAGCTTGGGACTAGCGGGAGGTCGCGAGCAGTACTTC. It translates to CASSLGLAGGREQYF.

A few counts support this clonotype. The V and J genes are TRBV11-1 and TRBJ2-7; 7 nucleotides align to TRBD2. Germline V lookup: CDR1 SGHAT, CDR2 FQDESV (reference sequence). J gave up 2 bases and V 0 bases, and 4 bases lay outside the gene matches. This CDR3 spans 15 amino acids. The CDR3 spells CASSLAAGDAYEQYF. The CDR3 DNA sequence: TGTGCCAGCAGCTTAGCGGCGGGAGACGCCTACGAGCAGTACTTC.

On this clonotype itself: One base away lies a much larger clone, so this may be a sequencing read error. V gene TRBV20-1 combines with J gene TRBJ1-6; a weak D match, TRBD1 (5 bases). The CDR3 covers 15 residues. The germline CDR1 and CDR2 sequences are DFQATT and SNEGSKA (reference sequence). This CDR3 is CSARSPRGSNSPPHF. The CDR3 DNA follows: TGCAGTGCTAGATCCCCCCGGGGGAGCAATTCACCCCCCCACTTT.

This clonotype has just a few counts. This rearrangement joins TRBV11-3 to TRBJ2-1; D might be TRBD2 (5 bases). The CDR3 loop spans 17 amino acids. Germline lookup yields CDR1 SGHNT and CDR2 YENEEA. The V and J ends lost 5 bases and 0 bases respectively, with 17 bases between them. The CDR3 is CASSPTRWESSYNEQFF. The CDR3 region has the DNA TGTGCCAGCAGCCCAACCCGATGGGAGAGCTCCTACAATGAGCAGTTCTTC.

The CDR3 DNA is TGTGCCAGCAGCCAAGTGATAGCTAGCACAGATACGCAGTATTTT. Translation: CASSQVIASTDTQYF. The V gene is TRBV14, the J gene TRBJ2-3; D is unclear. The V end lost 1 base, the J end lost 0 bases, and 8 bases lay between the germline ends. The CDR3 length is 15 residues. Looked up from germline, CDR1 is SGHDN and CDR2 is FVKESK.

This clonotype was picked up many times. Here the CDR3 reads CASSGTSGYYEQYF. CDR3 in DNA: TGTGCCAGCAGCGGGACTAGCGGTTACTACGAGCAGTACTTC. The chain links TRBV28 to TRBJ2-7; 11 nucleotides match TRBD2. Germline loops: CDR1 MDHEN, CDR2 SYDVKM. The length of the CDR3 is 14 residues. V dropped 6 bases and J dropped 3; count of bases not matched to a gene: 4.